This T cell receptor beta chain was profiled in a study of OX40 agonist ivuxolimab in advanced cancers. Study information: Of mixed ages from about 23 to 90 and averaging about 60 years, the group was about 80% male. The eligibility criteria allowed prior anti-PD-1, anti-PD-L1 or anti-CTLA-4 therapy, and about 40% had some.

Sequenced by immunoSEQ multiplex PCR; TCRdb stores in-frame clones only, minus some. The sample yields some 30,000 clones, 87% seen once. Remarks on this clone: The antigen is unknown.

Study outcomes and limitations: Clonal expansion was among the lowest in partial responders at 0.1-3.0 mg/kg, especially CD8+.

Germline loops: CDR1 LNHDA, CDR2 SQIVND (reference sequence). This CDR3 spans 16 amino acids. Trimming took 5 bases from V and 0 from J, leaving 14 bases between them. The rearrangement links TRBV19 to TRBJ2-1; tentative D call: TRBD2 (7 bases). The sequenced sample was CD4+ or CD8+ T cells sorted from blood, obtained in a trial of the OX40 agonist ivuxolimab. This receptor was identified in an adult with an advanced solid tumor such as melanoma, head and neck, liver or kidney cancer. Here the CDR3 DNA reads TGTGCCAGTAGTCCAAAGGGGGGGATCTCCTACAATGAGCAGTTCTTC. Its translation: CASSPKGGISYNEQFF.